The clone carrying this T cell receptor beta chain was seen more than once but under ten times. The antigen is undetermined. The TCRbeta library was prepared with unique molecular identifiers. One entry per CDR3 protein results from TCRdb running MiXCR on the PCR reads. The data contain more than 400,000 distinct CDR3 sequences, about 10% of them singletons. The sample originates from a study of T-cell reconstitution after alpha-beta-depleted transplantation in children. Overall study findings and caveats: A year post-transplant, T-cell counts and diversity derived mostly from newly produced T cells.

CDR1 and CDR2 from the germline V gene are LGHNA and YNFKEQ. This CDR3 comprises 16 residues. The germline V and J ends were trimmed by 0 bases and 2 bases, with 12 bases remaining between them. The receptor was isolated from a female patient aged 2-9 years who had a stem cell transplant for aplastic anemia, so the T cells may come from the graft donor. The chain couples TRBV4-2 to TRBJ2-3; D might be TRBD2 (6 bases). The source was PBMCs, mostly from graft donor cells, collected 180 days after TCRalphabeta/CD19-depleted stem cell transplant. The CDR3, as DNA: TGTGCCAGCAGCCAAGATTGGGCGGGACCCACAGATACGCAGTATTTT. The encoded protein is CASSQDWAGPTDTQYF.